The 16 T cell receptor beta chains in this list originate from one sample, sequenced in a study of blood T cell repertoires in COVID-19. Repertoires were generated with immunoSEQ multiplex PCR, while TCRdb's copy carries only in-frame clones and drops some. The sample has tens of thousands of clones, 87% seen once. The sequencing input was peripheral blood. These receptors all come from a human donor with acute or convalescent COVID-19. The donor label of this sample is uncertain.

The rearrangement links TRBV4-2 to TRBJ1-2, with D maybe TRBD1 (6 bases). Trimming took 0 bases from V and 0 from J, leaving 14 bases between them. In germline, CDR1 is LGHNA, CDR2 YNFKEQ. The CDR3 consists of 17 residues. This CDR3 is CASSQDPTGQANYGYTF. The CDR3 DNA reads TGTGCCAGCAGCCAAGATCCAACAGGGCAGGCTAACTATGGCTACACCTTC.

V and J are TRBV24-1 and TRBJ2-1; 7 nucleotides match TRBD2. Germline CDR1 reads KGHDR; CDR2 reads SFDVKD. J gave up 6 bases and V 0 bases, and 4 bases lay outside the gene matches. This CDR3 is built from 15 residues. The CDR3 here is CATSDLLGGSNEQFF. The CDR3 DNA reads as TGTGCCACCAGTGATTTGCTCGGCGGGAGCAATGAGCAGTTCTTC.

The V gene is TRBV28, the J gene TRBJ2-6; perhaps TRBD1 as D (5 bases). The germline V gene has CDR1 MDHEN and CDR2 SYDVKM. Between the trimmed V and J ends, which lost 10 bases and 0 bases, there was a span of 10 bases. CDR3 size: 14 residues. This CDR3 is CATQGVSGANVLTF. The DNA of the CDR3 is TGTGCCACCCAAGGGGTCTCTGGGGCCAACGTCCTGACTTTC.

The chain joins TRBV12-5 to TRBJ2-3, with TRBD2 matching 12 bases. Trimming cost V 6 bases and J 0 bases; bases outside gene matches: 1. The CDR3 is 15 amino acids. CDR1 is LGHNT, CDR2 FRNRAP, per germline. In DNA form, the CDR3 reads TGTGCTAGTGGCCTAGCGGGAGGGAGCACAGATACGCAGTATTTT. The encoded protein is CASGLAGGSTDTQYF.

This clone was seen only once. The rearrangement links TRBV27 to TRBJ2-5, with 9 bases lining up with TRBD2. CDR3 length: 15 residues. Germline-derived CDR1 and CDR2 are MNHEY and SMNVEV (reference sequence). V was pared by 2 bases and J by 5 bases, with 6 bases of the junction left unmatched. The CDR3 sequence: CASSLAGGLGETQYF. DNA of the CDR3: TGTGCCAGCAGTTTAGCGGGGGGGCTAGGGGAGACCCAGTACTTC.

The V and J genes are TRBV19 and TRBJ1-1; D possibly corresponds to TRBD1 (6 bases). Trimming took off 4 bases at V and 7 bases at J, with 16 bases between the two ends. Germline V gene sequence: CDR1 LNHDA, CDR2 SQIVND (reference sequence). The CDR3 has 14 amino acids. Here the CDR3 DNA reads TGTGCCAGTAGTAGAACTGGACAGTCGAATGAAGCTTTCTTT. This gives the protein CASSRTGQSNEAFF.

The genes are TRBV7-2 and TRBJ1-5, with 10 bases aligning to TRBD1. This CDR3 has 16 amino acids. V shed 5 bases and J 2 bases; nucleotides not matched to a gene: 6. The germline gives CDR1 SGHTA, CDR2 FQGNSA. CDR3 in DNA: TGTGCCAGCAGCGCCCGACAGGGGGCGGGCAATCAGCCCCAGCATTTT. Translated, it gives CASSARQGAGNQPQHF.

The CDR3 DNA reads TGTGCCAGCAGCTTTGGTACCGGGACAGGGCGTAAAGAGACCCAGTACTTC. Translation: CASSFGTGTGRKETQYF. This chain links TRBV7-8 with TRBJ2-5; 9 bases agree with TRBD1. With V trimmed by 3 bases and J by 3 bases, 11 bases remained unmatched. The CDR3 runs 17 residues. The germline V gene encodes CDR1 SGHVS and CDR2 FQNEAQ.

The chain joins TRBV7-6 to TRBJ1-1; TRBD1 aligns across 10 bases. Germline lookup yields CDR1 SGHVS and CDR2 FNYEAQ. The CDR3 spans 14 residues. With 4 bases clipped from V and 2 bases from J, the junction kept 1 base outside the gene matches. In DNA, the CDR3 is TGTGCCAGCAGCTGGGACAGGGGCAACACTGAAGCTTTCTTT. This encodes CASSWDRGNTEAFF.

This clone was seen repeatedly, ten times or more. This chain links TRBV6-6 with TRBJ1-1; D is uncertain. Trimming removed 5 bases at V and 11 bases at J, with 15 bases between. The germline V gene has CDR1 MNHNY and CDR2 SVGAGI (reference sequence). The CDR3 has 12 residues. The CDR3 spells CASSLREAAAFF. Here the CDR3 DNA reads TGTGCCAGCAGTCTACGGGAGGCAGCGGCTTTCTTT.

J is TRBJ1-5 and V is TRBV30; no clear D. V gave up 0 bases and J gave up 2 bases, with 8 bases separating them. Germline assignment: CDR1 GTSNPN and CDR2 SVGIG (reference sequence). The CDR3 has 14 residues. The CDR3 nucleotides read TGTGCCTGGAGTGTACGGGGTGGCAATCAGCCCCAGCATTTT. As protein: CAWSVRGGNQPQHF.

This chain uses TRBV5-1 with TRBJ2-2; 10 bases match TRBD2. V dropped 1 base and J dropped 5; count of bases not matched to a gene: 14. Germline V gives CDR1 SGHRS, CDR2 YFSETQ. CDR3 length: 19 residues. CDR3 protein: CASSLLASGGNTGTGELFF. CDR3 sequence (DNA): TGCGCCAGCAGCTTGTTGGCTAGCGGGGGTAATACCGGAACCGGGGAGCTGTTTTTT. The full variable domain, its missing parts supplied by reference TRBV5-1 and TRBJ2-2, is KAGVTQTPRYLIKTRGQQVTLSCSPISGHRSVSWYQQTPGQGLQFLFEYFSETQRNKGNFPGRFSGRQFSNSRSEMNVSTLELGDSALYLCASSLLASGGNTGTGELFFGEGSRLTVL.

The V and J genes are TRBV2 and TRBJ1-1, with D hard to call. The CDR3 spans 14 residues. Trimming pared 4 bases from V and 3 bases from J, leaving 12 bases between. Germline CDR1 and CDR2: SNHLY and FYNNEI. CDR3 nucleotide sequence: TGTGCCAGCAGTGGCCCCCGGGAGCACACTGAAGCTTTCTTT. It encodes CASSGPREHTEAFF.

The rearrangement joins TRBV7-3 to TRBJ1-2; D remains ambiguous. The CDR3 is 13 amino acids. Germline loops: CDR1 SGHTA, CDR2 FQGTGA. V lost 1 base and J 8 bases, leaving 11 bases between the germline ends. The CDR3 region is CASSLNYEAGYTF. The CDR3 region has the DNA TGTGCCAGCAGCTTAAATTACGAGGCGGGCTACACCTTC.

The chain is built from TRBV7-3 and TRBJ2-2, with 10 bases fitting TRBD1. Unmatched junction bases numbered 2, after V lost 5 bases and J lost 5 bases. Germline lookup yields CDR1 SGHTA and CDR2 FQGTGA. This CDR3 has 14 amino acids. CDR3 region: CASSPGQGTGELFF. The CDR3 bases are TGTGCCAGCAGCCCGGGACAGGGGACCGGGGAGCTGTTTTTT.

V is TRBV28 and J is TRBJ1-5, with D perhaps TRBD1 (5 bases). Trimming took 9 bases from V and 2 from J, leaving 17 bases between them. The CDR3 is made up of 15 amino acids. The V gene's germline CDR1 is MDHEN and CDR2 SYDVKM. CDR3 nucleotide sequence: TGTGCCAGTACATTCCAGGGAGGCGGCAATCAGCCCCAGCATTTT. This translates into CASTFQGGGNQPQHF.